What follows describes a single T cell receptor (beta chain). As yet, its antigen is unknown. The source of the sample is a study of cytomegalovirus exposure and HLA in healthy donors. For the study at large: The use of the same platform for the 110 or so validation repertoires and the roughly 630 first-cohort repertoires was reported by a later analysis. Study-level points and caveats: The classifier reportedly diagnosed cytomegalovirus status with high specificity and sensitivity. Clusters of TCRs from the first cohort tended to co-occur in the 110 or so validation repertoires (as a later analysis found).

The table came from immunoSEQ multiplex PCR; TCRdb's copy has only in-frame clones and leaves some out. The data show under 200,000 clones, about nine tenths seen once. The sequence was collected from a woman aged 25 to 39 in good health and CMV-seronegative. The specimen sequenced was PBMCs.

The DNA of the CDR3 is TGCGCCAGCACTAGCCTAGAGGGAGATACGCAGTATTTT. Its protein product is CASTSLEGDTQYF. The chain combines TRBV5-1 with TRBJ2-3, with a tentative D call TRBD2 (5 bases). The CDR3 sequence is 13 residues long. CDR1 is SGHRS, CDR2 YFSETQ, per germline. Trimming pared 6 bases from V and 5 bases from J, leaving 13 bases between. Drawing the rest from reference TRBV5-1 and TRBJ2-3, the complete variable domain is KAGVTQTPRYLIKTRGQQVTLSCSPISGHRSVSWYQQTPGQGLQFLFEYFSETQRNKGNFPGRFSGRQFSNSRSEMNVSTLELGDSALYLCASTSLEGDTQYFGPGTRLTVL.